The 22 T cell receptor beta chains given below trace back to one sample, sequenced in a study of T cells expressing NK-cell markers. With the 5' RACE reads reprocessed, TCRdb shows one record per CDR3 protein and no DNA. This sample's table reports some 600,000 distinct CDR3 sequences. Sequenced input: blood T cells: a sorted CD56 or NKG2C T cell subset, CD4+ or CD8+ T cells, or bulk PBMC T cells (not recorded which). The receptors originated from a man between 18 and 29 years old in good health.

The chain combines TRBV10-3 with TRBJ2-6; the TCRdb call, TRBD2, lacks DNA for checking. Germline V gene sequence: CDR1 ENHRY, CDR2 SYGVKD. The CDR3 is 14 residues long. CDR3 loop: CATAPMGGANVLTF.

The chain links TRBV5-1 to TRBJ1-1; the TCRdb call, TRBD1, lacks DNA for checking. The V gene's germline CDR1 is SGHRS and CDR2 YFSETQ. There are 14 residues in the CDR3. The CDR3 reads CASSLDRVGTEAFF.

The genes are TRBV20-1 and TRBJ2-3; TCRdb's D call, TRBD1, is unchecked because there is no DNA. This CDR3 spans 16 amino acids. Germline CDR1 is DFQATT and CDR2 is SNEGSKA (reference sequence). CDR3: CSARDQNRLPPDTQYF.

The chain uses TRBV20-1 and TRBJ2-3; TCRdb reports TRBD1, a call that lacks DNA to check it against. In germline, CDR1 is DFQATT, CDR2 SNEGSKA (reference sequence). The CDR3 sequence is 16 residues long. The CDR3 reads CSARDMGDRITDTQYF.

This chain joins TRBV29-1 and TRBJ2-2; TCRdb lists TRBD1, though no DNA is available to test this call. From germline, CDR1 is SQVTM and CDR2 ANQGSEA. This CDR3 contains 11 residues. The CDR3 sequence is CSVVTVGELFF.

V is TRBV3-1 and J is TRBJ2-7. Germline CDR1 reads LGHDT; CDR2 reads YNNKEL (reference sequence). CDR3 size: 12 residues. This CDR3 reads CASSPSSREQYF.

The J gene is TRBJ2-5, the V gene TRBV7-2; the TCRdb D gene call, TRBD1, has no DNA to confirm it. Germline V CDR1 and CDR2: SGHTA, FQGNSA. CDR3 size: 15 residues. Here the CDR3 reads CASSLEPLASETQYF.

The rearrangement uses TRBV20-1 and TRBJ2-3. Germline-derived CDR1 and CDR2 are DFQATT and SNEGSKA (reference sequence). This CDR3 has 11 amino acids. The CDR3: CSATVGDTQYF.

The V gene is TRBV12-3 or TRBV12-4, the J gene TRBJ2-2; there is no DNA to check the TCRdb D call of TRBD1. This CDR3 is built from 17 residues. The CDR3 loop is CASSLLAGQGWTGELFF.

CDR3 protein: CASSSASGRTRTDTQYF. This chain joins TRBV28 and TRBJ2-3; TCRdb outputs TRBD2, but without DNA this stays unchecked. Per germline, CDR1 MDHEN and CDR2 SYDVKM. This CDR3 is built from 17 residues.

The chain employs TRBV28 and TRBJ2-7; the TCRdb call, TRBD1, lacks DNA for checking. Germline values: CDR1 MDHEN, CDR2 SYDVKM. The length of the CDR3 is 14 residues. CDR3 protein: CASSFLGGVSGQYF.

The V and J genes are TRBV25-1 and TRBJ1-1; TCRdb gives TRBD1 as the D gene, but with no DNA this cannot be confirmed. Germline loops: CDR1 MGHDK, CDR2 SYGVNS. The CDR3 totals 14 residues. CDR3 region: CASSEQGSRAEAFF.

V and J are TRBV5-4 and TRBJ2-2; TCRdb returns TRBD2, unconfirmable since there is no DNA. The CDR3 is made up of 18 amino acids. The germline V gene has CDR1 SGHNT and CDR2 YYREEE (reference sequence). The CDR3 is CASSYPGLAGEHTGELFF. Full variable domain (rest looked up from reference TRBV5-4 and TRBJ2-2): ETGVTQSPTHLIKTRGQQVTLRCSSQSGHNTVSWYQQALGQGPQFIFQYYREEENGRGNFPPRFSGLQFPNYSSELNVNALELDDSALYLCASSYPGLAGEHTGELFFGEGSRLTVL.

This chain joins TRBV12-3 or TRBV12-4 and TRBJ2-3. CDR3 length: 12 amino acids. The CDR3: CASSTTRDTQYF.

This chain links TRBV20-1 with TRBJ2-1; TCRdb's D call of TRBD1 is untestable without DNA. This CDR3 is 16 amino acids long. Looked up from germline, CDR1 is DFQATT and CDR2 is SNEGSKA (reference sequence). The CDR3 is CSARDQLGHSYNEQFF.

The chain carries TRBV3-1 and TRBJ2-3. The CDR3 runs 14 residues. Germline loops: CDR1 LGHDT, CDR2 YNNKEL (reference sequence). The chain's CDR3 is CASSQEVVPSTQYF.

The chain employs TRBV7-2 and TRBJ1-2. This CDR3 is built from 13 residues. CDR1 and CDR2 (germline): SGHTA, FQGNSA. This CDR3 is CASSLDYDRGYTF.

The V call is TRBV7-2, the J call TRBJ1-6. This CDR3 has 13 amino acids. Germline values: CDR1 SGHTA, CDR2 FQGNSA. CDR3: CASSTSGVSPLHF. Variable domain in full (rest from reference TRBV7-2 and TRBJ1-6): GAGVSQSPSNKVTEKGKDVELRCDPISGHTALYWYRQSLGQGLEFLIYFQGNSAPDKSGLPSDRFSAERTGGSVSTLTIQRTQQEDSAVYLCASSTSGVSPLHFGNGTRLTVT.

CDR3 residues: CASSPSGAYNEQFF. The V call is TRBV5-1, the J call TRBJ2-1; TCRdb's D gene call, TRBD2, goes unchecked for lack of DNA. The CDR3 covers 14 residues. In germline, CDR1 is SGHRS, CDR2 YFSETQ. Full variable domain (remainder filled in from reference TRBV5-1 and TRBJ2-1): KAGVTQTPRYLIKTRGQQVTLSCSPISGHRSVSWYQQTPGQGLQFLFEYFSETQRNKGNFPGRFSGRQFSNSRSEMNVSTLELGDSALYLCASSPSGAYNEQFFGPGTRLTVL.

The V and J genes are TRBV30 and TRBJ2-3; TCRdb reports TRBD1, a call that lacks DNA to check it against. This CDR3 is built from 15 residues. Looked up from germline, CDR1 is GTSNPN and CDR2 is SVGIG (reference sequence). CDR3 sequence: CAWRNAGGASDTQYF.

The rearrangement links TRBV4-1 to TRBJ1-2; TCRdb's assignment of TRBD1 cannot be checked, as there is no DNA. The CDR3 extends over 15 amino acids. Germline CDR1 MGHRA, CDR2 YSYEKL. The CDR3 spells CASKGTPEIYYGYTF.

The rearrangement joins TRBV24-1 to TRBJ2-1; TCRdb reports TRBD1, a call that lacks DNA to check it against. From germline, CDR1 is KGHDR and CDR2 SFDVKD. The CDR3 extends over 17 amino acids. CDR3 in amino acids: CATSDARTGQPYNEQFF.